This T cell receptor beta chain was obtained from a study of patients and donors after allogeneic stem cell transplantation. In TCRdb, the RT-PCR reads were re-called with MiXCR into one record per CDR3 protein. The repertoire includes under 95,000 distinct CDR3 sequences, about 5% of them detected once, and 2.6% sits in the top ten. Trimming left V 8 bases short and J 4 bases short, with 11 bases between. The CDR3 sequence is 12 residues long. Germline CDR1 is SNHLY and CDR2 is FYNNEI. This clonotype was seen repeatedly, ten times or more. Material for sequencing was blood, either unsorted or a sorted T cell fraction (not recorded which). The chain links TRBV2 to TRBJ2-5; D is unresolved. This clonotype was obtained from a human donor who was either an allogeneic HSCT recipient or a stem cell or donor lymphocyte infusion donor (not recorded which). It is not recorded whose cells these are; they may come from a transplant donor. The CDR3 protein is CASGRYGETQYF. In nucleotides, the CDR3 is TGTGCCAGCGGACGCTACGGAGAGACCCAGTACTTC.